This T cell receptor (beta chain) was captured by sequencing in a study of shared clonotypes between healthy human individuals. Deep-level running was used for the assay. The protocol was immunoSEQ multiplex PCR, while the TCRdb copy is restricted to in-frame clones and leaves out a portion. The sample shows 450,000 or so clones, roughly three quarters of them seen only once. Germline V gene sequence: CDR1 SNHLY, CDR2 FYNNEI. The CDR3 is 15 amino acids. J was trimmed by 2 bases and V by 7 bases; bases with no gene match: 10. The sequence came from a woman in her 40s in good health. Some clones in this sample may be carry-over from other donors' samples. Sequencing was done on a sample of PBMCs. V gene TRBV2 combines with J gene TRBJ2-7; 8 bases fit TRBD2. This chain's CDR3 is CASTIAGRGAYEQYF. The CDR3 DNA sequence: TGTGCCAGCACCATAGCGGGAAGGGGGGCCTACGAGCAGTACTTC.